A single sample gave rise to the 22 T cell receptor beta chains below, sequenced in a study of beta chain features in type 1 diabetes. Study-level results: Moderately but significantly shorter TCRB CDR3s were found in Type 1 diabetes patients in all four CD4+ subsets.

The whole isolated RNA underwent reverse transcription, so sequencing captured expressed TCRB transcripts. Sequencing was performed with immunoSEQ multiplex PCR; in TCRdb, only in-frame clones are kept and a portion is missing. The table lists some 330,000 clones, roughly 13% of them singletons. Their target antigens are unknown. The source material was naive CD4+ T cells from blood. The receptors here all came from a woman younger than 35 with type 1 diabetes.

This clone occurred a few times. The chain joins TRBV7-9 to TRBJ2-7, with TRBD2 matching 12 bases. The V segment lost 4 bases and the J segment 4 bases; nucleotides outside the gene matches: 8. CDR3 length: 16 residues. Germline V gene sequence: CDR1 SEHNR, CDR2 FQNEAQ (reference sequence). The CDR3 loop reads CASSSRLAGDHYEQYF. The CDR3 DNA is TGTGCCAGCAGCTCCCGACTAGCGGGAGATCATTACGAGCAGTACTTC. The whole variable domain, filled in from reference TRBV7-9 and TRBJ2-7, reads DTGVSQNPRHKITKRGQNVTFRCDPISEHNRLYWYRQTLGQGPEFLTYFQNEAQLEKSRLLSDRFSAERPKGSFSTLEIQRTEQGDSAMYLCASSSRLAGDHYEQYFGPGTRLTVT.

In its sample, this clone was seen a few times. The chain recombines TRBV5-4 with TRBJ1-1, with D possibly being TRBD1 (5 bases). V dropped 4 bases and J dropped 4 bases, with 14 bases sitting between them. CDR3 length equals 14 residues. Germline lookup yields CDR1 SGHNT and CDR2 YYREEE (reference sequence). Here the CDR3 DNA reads TGTGCCAGCAGCAACCCAGGGTTAAGCACTGAAGCTTTCTTT. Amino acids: CASSNPGLSTEAFF.

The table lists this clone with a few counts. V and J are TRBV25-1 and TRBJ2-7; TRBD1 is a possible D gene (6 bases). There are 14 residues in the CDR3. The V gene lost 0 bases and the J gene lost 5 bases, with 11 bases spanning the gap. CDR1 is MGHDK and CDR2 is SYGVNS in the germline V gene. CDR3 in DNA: TGTGCCAGCAGTGAATACAAGGGGGACGACGAGCAGTACTTC. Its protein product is CASSEYKGDDEQYF.

CDR3 DNA sequence: TGTGCTGCCAACGGGAGGACAAGACCGAGGCAAGCCAAAAACATTCAGTACTTC. Amino acids: CAANGRTRPRQAKNIQYF. This sequence joins TRBV5-6 and TRBJ2-4; 7 positions match TRBD2. Germline V gene data show CDR1 as SGHDT and CDR2 as YYEEEE. CDR3 size: 18 residues.

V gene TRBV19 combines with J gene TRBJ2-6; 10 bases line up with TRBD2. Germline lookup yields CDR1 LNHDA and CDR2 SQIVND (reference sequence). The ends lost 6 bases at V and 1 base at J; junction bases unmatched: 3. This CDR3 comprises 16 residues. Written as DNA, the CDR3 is TGTGCCAGTAGCCTAGCGGGAGCGTCTGGGGCCAACGTCCTGACTTTC. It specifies CASSLAGASGANVLTF.

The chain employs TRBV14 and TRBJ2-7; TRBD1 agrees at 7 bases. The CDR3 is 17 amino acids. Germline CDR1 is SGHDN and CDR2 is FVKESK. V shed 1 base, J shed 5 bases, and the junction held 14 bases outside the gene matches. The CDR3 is CASSQVPQGKGIDEQYF. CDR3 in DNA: TGTGCCAGCAGCCAAGTCCCACAGGGGAAGGGGATAGACGAGCAGTACTTC.

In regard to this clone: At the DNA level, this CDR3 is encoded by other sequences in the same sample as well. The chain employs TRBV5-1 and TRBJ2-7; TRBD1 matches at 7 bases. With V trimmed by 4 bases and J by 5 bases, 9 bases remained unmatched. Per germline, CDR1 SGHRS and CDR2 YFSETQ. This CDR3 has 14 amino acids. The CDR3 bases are TGCGCCAGCAGCCTCGGACAGGTTGTTGACGAGCAGTACTTC. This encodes CASSLGQVVDEQYF.

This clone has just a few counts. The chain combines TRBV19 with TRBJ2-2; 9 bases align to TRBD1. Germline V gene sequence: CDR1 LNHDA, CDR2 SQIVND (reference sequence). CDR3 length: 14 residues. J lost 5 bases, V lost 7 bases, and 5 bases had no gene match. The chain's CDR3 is CASIRQGGTGELFF. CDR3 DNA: TGTGCCAGTATCCGACAGGGGGGGACCGGGGAGCTGTTTTTT.

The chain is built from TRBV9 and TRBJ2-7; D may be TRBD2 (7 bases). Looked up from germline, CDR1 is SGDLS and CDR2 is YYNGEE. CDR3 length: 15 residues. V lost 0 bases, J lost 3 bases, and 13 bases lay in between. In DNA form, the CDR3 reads TGTGCCAGCAGCGTAGCGGGGGGCGCGAACTACGAGCAGTACTTC. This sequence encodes CASSVAGGANYEQYF.

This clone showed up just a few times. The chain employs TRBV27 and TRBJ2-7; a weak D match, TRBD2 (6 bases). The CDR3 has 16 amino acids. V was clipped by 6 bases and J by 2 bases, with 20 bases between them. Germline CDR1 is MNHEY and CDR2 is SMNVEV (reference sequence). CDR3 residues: CASSRLPRGSAYEQYF. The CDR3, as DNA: TGTGCCAGCAGCCGCCTCCCCCGGGGGAGCGCCTACGAGCAGTACTTC.

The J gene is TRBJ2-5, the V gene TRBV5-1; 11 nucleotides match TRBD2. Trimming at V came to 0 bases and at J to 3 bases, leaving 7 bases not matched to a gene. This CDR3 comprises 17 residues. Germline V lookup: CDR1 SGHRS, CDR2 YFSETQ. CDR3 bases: TGCGCCAGCAGCTTGGGACTAGCGGGAACTACCGAAGAGACCCAGTACTTC. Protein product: CASSLGLAGTTEETQYF.

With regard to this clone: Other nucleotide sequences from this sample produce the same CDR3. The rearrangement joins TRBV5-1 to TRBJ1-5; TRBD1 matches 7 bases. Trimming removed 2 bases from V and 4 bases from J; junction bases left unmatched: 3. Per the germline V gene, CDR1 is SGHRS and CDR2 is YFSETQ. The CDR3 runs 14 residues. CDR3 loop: CASSLGQENQPQHF. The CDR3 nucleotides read TGCGCCAGCAGCTTAGGACAGGAGAATCAGCCCCAGCATTTT.

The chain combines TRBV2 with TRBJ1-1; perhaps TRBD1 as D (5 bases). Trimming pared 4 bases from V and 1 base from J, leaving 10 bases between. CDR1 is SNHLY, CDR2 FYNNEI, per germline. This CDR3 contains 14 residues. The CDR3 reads CASSAGHRNTEAFF. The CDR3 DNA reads TGTGCCAGCAGTGCCGGACACAGGAACACTGAAGCTTTCTTT. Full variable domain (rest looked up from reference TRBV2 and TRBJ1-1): EPEVTQTPSHQVTQMGQEVILRCVPISNHLYFYWYRQILGQKVEFLVSFYNNEISEKSEIFDDQFSVERPDGSNFTLKIRSTKLEDSAMYFCASSAGHRNTEAFFGQGTRLTVV.

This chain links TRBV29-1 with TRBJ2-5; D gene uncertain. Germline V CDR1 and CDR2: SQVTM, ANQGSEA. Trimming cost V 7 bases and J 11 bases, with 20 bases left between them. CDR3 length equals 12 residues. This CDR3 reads CSGTEIKGAQYF. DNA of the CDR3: TGCAGCGGTACAGAGATCAAAGGTGCGCAGTACTTC.

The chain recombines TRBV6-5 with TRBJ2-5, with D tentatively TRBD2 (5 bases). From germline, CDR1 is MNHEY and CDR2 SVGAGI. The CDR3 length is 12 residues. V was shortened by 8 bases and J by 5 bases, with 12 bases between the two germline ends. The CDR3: CASGRGWETQYF. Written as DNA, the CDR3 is TGTGCCAGCGGTCGGGGATGGGAGACCCAGTACTTC.

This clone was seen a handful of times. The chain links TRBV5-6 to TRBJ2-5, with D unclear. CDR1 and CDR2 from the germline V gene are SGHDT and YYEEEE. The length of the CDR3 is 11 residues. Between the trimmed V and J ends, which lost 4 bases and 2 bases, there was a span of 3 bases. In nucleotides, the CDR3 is TGTGCCAGCAGCGTACAAGAGACCCAGTACTTC. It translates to CASSVQETQYF.

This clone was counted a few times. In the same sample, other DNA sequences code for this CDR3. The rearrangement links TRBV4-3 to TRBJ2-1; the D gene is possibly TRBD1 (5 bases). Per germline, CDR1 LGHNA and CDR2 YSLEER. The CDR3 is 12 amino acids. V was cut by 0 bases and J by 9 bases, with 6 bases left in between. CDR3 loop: CASSQDRGEQFF. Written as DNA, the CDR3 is TGCGCCAGCAGCCAAGATAGGGGTGAGCAGTTCTTC.

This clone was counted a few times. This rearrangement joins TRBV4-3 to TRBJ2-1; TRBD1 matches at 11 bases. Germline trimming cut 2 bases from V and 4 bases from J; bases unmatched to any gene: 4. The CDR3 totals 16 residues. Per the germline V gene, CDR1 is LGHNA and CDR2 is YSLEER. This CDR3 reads CASSQKGTGGYNEQFF. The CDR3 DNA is TGCGCCAGCAGCCAAAAAGGGACAGGGGGTTACAATGAGCAGTTCTTC.

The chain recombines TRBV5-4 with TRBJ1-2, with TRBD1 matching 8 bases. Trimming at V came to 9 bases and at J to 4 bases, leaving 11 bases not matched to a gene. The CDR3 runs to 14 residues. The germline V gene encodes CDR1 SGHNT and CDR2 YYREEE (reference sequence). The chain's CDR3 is CATSHDRGLYGYTF. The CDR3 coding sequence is TGTGCCACCTCCCATGACAGGGGCCTCTATGGCTACACCTTC. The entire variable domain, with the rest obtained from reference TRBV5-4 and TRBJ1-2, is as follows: ETGVTQSPTHLIKTRGQQVTLRCSSQSGHNTVSWYQQALGQGPQFIFQYYREEENGRGNFPPRFSGLQFPNYSSELNVNALELDDSALYLCATSHDRGLYGYTFGSGTRLTVV.

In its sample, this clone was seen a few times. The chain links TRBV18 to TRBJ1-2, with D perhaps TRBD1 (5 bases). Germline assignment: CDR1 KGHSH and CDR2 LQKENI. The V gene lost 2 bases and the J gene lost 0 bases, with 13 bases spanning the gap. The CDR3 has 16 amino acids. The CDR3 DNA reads TGTGCCAGCTCACCAAGGGCAGGGATTGCTAACTATGGCTACACCTTC. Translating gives CASSPRAGIANYGYTF. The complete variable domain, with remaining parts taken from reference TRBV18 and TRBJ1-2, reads NAGVMQNPRHLVRRRGQEARLRCSPMKGHSHVYWYRQLPEEGLKFMVYLQKENIIDESGMPKERFSAEFPKEGPSILRIQQVVRGDSAAYFCASSPRAGIANYGYTFGSGTRLTVV.

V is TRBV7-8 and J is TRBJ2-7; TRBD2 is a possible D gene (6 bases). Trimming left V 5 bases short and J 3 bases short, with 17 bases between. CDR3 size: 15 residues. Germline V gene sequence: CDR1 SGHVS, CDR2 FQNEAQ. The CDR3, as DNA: TGTGCCAGCAGCCCAATGGCTGGAGGGATCTACGAGCAGTACTTC. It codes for CASSPMAGGIYEQYF.

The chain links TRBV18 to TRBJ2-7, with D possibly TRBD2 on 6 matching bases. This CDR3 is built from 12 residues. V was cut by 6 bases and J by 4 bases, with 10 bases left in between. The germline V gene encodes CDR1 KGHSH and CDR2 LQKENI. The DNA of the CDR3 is TGTGCCAGCTCTTTACGGGAGTACGAGCAGTACTTC. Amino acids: CASSLREYEQYF.